Listed below are T cell receptor beta chains from one sample, sequenced in a study of T cells in Graves' hyperthyroidism and ophthalmopathy. TCRdb independently ran MiXCR on the multiplex PCR reads; one entry per CDR3 protein. The table records approximately 510,000 distinct CDR3 sequences, about a fifth of them present only once. Sequenced sample: blood. The receptors were gathered from a man aged 18 to 35 with Graves' hyperthyroidism. CDR3s include the opening cysteine and the closing phenylalanine or tryptophan. A D gene is named only where the DNA matches it firmly. The size entry is marked missing in some rows and otherwise reads once, few, many or a size class.

abundance	v_gene	d_gene	j_gene	CDR3aa	CDR3nt
many	TRBV5-1	TRBD2	TRBJ2-7	CASSLGLAADEQYF	TGCGCCAGCAGCTTGGGCCTAGCGGCCGACGAGCAGTACTTC
many	TRBV20-1	NA	TRBJ2-6	CSAPSQGTGANVLTF	TGCAGTGCTCCTAGCCAGGGGACTGGGGCCAACGTCCTGACTTTC
many	TRBV30	NA	TRBJ1-2	CAWSTVNYGYTF	TGTGCCTGGAGTACAGTTAACTATGGCTACACCTTC
many	TRBV6-2/TRBV6-3	NA	TRBJ2-3	CASSYPQGEGTDTQYF	TGTGCCAGCAGTTACCCCCAGGGAGAAGGCACAGATACGCAGTATTTT
many	TRBV27	NA	TRBJ2-5	CASSLLGVGETQYF	TGTGCCAGCAGTTTATTAGGGGTGGGAGAGACCCAGTACTTC
few	TRBV11-1	TRBD1	TRBJ1-5	CASSHNRGQGLNSNQPQHF	TGTGCCAGCAGCCACAACAGGGGACAGGGCCTTAATAGCAATCAGCCCCAGCATTTT
NA	TRBV25-1	TRBD1	TRBJ2-7	CASSGDRLYF	TGTGCCAGCAGTGGGGACAGGCTGTACTTC
many	TRBV7-9	NA	TRBJ1-1	CASSTRQLEAFF	TGTGCCAGCAGCACCCGACAGCTTGAAGCTTTCTTT
NA	TRBV5-1	NA	TRBJ2-7	CASSWGRPSSYEQYF	TGCGCCAGCAGCTGGGGACGGCCGTCCTCCTACGAGCAGTACTTC
many	TRBV7-2	NA	TRBJ2-7	CASSSGTLGLGEQYF	TGTGCCAGCAGCTCTGGGACGTTGGGCCTAGGGGAGCAGTACTTC
NA	TRBV9	TRBD1	TRBJ1-2	CASSVYGTDYGYTF	TGTGCCAGCAGCGTATATGGGACAGACTATGGCTACACCTTC
many	TRBV5-5	TRBD1	TRBJ2-7	CASSWAQGTYEQYF	TGTGCCAGCAGCTGGGCACAGGGGACCTACGAGCAGTACTTC
NA	TRBV19	NA	TRBJ1-5	CASRPGHFNQPQHF	TGTGCCAGTAGACCGGGACACTTTAATCAGCCCCAGCATTTT
NA	TRBV6-1	NA	TRBJ1-3	CASSEASGGNTIYF	TGTGCCAGCAGTGAAGCAAGCGGGGGAAACACCATATATTTT
many	TRBV5-1	TRBD1	TRBJ1-2	CASSSAGGGNYGYTF	TGCGCCAGCAGCTCAGCAGGGGGAGGTAACTATGGCTACACCTTC
few	TRBV12-3/TRBV12-4	NA	TRBJ1-6	CASRLDWDGLNSPLHF	TGTGCCAGCAGACTTGACTGGGACGGCCTGAATTCACCCCTCCACTTT
many	TRBV12-3/TRBV12-4	NA	TRBJ1-1	CASKILRGEAFF	TGTGCCAGCAAAATCTTGAGGGGTGAAGCTTTCTTT
NA	TRBV28	NA	TRBJ1-6	CATYRGWESPLHF	TGTGCAACCTACCGGGGTTGGGAGTCACCCCTCCACTTT
many	TRBV20-1	TRBD1	TRBJ1-1	CSARSLVGQFVQGAEAFF	TGCAGTGCTAGATCTCTCGTGGGACAGTTCGTCCAGGGGGCTGAAGCTTTCTTT
many	TRBV30	TRBD1	TRBJ1-1	CAWREDRSHTEAFF	TGTGCCTGGAGGGAGGACAGGTCTCACACTGAAGCTTTCTTT
NA	TRBV6-4	NA	TRBJ2-5	CASSYPQGNQETQYF	TGTGCCAGCAGTTACCCACAGGGTAACCAAGAGACCCAGTACTTC
few	TRBV7-2	NA	TRBJ1-5	CASSPSILRGTSNQPQHF	TGTGCCAGCAGCCCTTCAATTCTCAGGGGAACCAGCAATCAGCCCCAGCATTTT
many	TRBV11-2	TRBD1	TRBJ1-1	CASSLVRGRLHTEAFF	TGTGCCAGCAGCTTAGTCAGGGGGCGGCTTCACACTGAAGCTTTCTTT
NA	TRBV30	NA	TRBJ2-7	CAWSGGLEQYF	TGTGCCTGGAGTGGGGGACTTGAGCAGTACTTC
NA	TRBV11-1	NA	TRBJ2-7	CASSLSLGGESSYEQYF	TGTGCCAGCAGCTTGTCTCTAGGAGGGGAGAGCTCCTACGAGCAGTACTTC
NA	TRBV11-2	TRBD1	TRBJ2-6	CASSHFPGQRANVLTF	TGTGCCAGCAGCCATTTTCCGGGACAGCGGGCCAACGTCCTGACTTTC
few	TRBV29-1	TRBD2	TRBJ2-3	CSVERGGTDTQYF	TGCAGCGTTGAGCGGGGGGGGACAGATACGCAGTATTTT
many	TRBV6-2/TRBV6-3	NA	TRBJ2-7	CASTYDTVRSYEQYF	TGTGCCAGCACCTACGACACCGTGCGCTCCTACGAGCAGTACTTC
few	TRBV12-3/TRBV12-4	NA	TRBJ1-3	CASSSDGSGNTIYF	TGTGCCAGCAGTTCCGACGGCTCTGGAAACACCATATATTTT
many	TRBV12-3/TRBV12-4	NA	TRBJ1-1	CASSLWGLTMNTEAFF	TGTGCCAGCAGTTTATGGGGGCTGACGATGAACACTGAAGCTTTCTTT
NA	TRBV15	NA	TRBJ1-1	CATSRDGKADEAFF	TGTGCCACCAGCAGAGATGGAAAGGCCGATGAAGCTTTCTTT
NA	TRBV5-1	TRBD1	TRBJ1-6	CASSPGQGTMSSYNSPLHF	TGCGCCAGCAGCCCGGGACAGGGAACCATGAGCTCCTATAATTCACCCCTCCACTTT
few	TRBV11-2	NA	TRBJ1-1	CASSLVTGTRGEAFF	TGTGCCAGCAGCTTAGTGACCGGGACAAGAGGGGAAGCTTTCTTT
many	TRBV10-3	TRBD2	TRBJ2-7	CAISEPERGTYEQYF	TGTGCCATCAGTGAGCCCGAGCGGGGGACCTACGAGCAGTACTTC